The source of this T cell receptor beta chain is a study of human thymus T cells. It was healthy Finnish infants having corrective surgery for congenital heart defects who were the donors. A roughly 0.45-1 mL peripheral blood aliquot was taken intraoperatively from four of eight donors. All available leukocytes, rather than a set cell count, yielded the blood DNA. Produced via immunoSEQ multiplex PCR; TCRdb's table is partial and in-frame only. The repertoire consists of around 44,000 clones, with around 94% occurring once and the leading ten covering roughly 0.12%. Study findings and constraints: An apparent bias in V and J gene usage was seen in thymic and blood repertoires.

The count of this clone is one. Antigen specificity is unknown. The CDR3 spans 11 residues. Germline-derived CDR1 and CDR2 are SGHRS and YFSETQ. V lost 3 bases to trimming and J lost 2 bases, with 0 bases between them. This clonotype was sampled from a boy in the first two years of life with a congenital heart defect but otherwise immunologically healthy. Material: blood. The V gene is TRBV5-1, the J gene TRBJ1-3; D ambiguous. CDR3 residues: CASSSGNTIYF. For the CDR3, the DNA is TGCGCCAGCAGCTCTGGAAACACCATATATTTT.